This TCR beta chain derives from a study of OX40 agonist ivuxolimab in advanced cancers. Whole-study context: Three individuals attained partial responses, comprising one hepatocellular carcinoma case and two cutaneous melanoma cases.

Libraries were prepared by immunoSEQ multiplex PCR; TCRdb keeps only in-frame clonotypes and omits some of them. The sample has 75,000 to 85,000 clones; about nine tenths are singletons. The ends were cut back, 4 bases at V and 1 base at J, with 7 bases in the middle. The CDR3 length is 13 residues. Germline V gene data show CDR1 as WSHSY and CDR2 as SAAADI. The study's findings and limits: Partial responders dosed at 0.1-3.0 mg/kg displayed clonal expansion ranking among the lowest.

Note on this clone: The antigen is unknown.

The chain couples TRBV10-2 to TRBJ1-2; D not resolved. This TCR came from an adult with an advanced solid tumor such as melanoma, head and neck, liver or kidney cancer. Here the sequenced sample was CD4+ or CD8+ T cells sorted from blood, taken in a trial of the OX40 agonist ivuxolimab. The CDR3 spells CASSGSNNYGYTF. CDR3 DNA sequence: TGCGCCAGCAGTGGTTCCAATAACTATGGCTACACCTTC.